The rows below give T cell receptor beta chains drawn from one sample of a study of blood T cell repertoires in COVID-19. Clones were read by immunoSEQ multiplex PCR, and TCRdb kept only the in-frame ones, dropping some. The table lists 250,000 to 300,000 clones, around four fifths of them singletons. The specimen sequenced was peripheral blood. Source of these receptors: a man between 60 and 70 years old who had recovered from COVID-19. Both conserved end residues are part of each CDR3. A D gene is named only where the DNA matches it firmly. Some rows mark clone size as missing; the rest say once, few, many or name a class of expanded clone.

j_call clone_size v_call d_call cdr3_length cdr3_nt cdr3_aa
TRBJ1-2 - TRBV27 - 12 TGTGCCAGCGGGACCTACAGGGTTGGCTACACCTTC CASGTYRVGYTF
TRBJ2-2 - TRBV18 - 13 TGTGCCAGCTCACCATTAGACACCGGGGAGCTGTTTTTT CASSPLDTGELFF
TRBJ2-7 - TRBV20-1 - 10 TGCAGTGCTAGACAGGGAGGGCAGTACTTC CSARQGGQYF
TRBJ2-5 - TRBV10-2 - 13 TGCGCCACCACAGGGGGCCTAGCGGGGTGGCAATACTTC CATTGGLAGWQYF
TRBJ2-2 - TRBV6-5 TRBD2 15 TGTGCCAGCAGGCCTAGCGGGATCAACACCGGGGAGCTGTTTTTT CASRPSGINTGELFF
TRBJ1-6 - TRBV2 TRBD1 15 TGTGCCAGCAGCCCCGAGGGACAGGGGCTTGCCCCCCTCCACTTT CASSPEGQGLAPLHF
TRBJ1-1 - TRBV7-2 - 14 TGTGCCAGCAGCCCGACCGGGAATACTGGGCAAGCTTTCTTT CASSPTGNTGQAFF
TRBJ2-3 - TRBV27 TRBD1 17 TGTGCCAGCAGTCGTACCGGGACAGGGAAGGGCACAGATACGCAGTATTTT CASSRTGTGKGTDTQYF
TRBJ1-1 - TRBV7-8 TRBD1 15 TGTGCCAGCAGCTTAACACGAAACCAGGGGGCTGAAGCTTTCTTT CASSLTRNQGAEAFF
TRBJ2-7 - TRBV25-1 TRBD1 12 TGTGCCAGCAGCGCCACAGGGGGGTTGCAGTACTTC CASSATGGLQYF
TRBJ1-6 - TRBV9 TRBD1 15 TGTGCCAGCAGCGTAGAGGACAGGGCTCATTCACCCCTCCACTTT CASSVEDRAHSPLHF
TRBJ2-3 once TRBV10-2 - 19 TGCGCCAGCAGTATCGGGGGAGCAGGGCTCGTAACTAGCACAGATACGCAGTATTTT CASSIGGAGLVTSTDTQYF
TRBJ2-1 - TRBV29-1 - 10 TGCAGCGTTGATCTCCAGGGGCAGTTCTTC CSVDLQGQFF
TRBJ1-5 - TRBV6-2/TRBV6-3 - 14 TGTGCCAGCAGTTACGTGGGCACCGAGTGGCCCCAGCATTTT CASSYVGTEWPQHF
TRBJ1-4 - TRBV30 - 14 TGTGCCTGGAGTGCCCTGGCCCGTAATGAAAAACTGTTTTTT CAWSALARNEKLFF
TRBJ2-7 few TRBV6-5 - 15 TGTGCCAGCAGCCCCAAGACAGACAAAACCTACGAGCAGTACTTC CASSPKTDKTYEQYF
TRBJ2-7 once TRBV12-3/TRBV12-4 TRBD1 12 TGTGCCAGCAGCCCGGACAGGGGCGAGCAGTACTTC CASSPDRGEQYF
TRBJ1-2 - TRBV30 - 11 TGTGCCTGGAGTGTCATCAGTGGCTACACCTTC CAWSVISGYTF
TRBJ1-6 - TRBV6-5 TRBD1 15 TGTGCCAGCAGCGGGGGACAGCCAGATAATTCACCCCTCCACTTT CASSGGQPDNSPLHF
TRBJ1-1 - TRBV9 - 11 TGTGCCAGCAGCGTAGCCGTACGGTCCTTCTTT CASSVAVRSFF
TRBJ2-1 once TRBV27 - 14 TGTGCCAGCACCCCCGGGGTGGGCCTTAATGAGCAGTTCTTC CASTPGVGLNEQFF
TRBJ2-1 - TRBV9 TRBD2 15 TGTGCCAGCAGCGTAGGTCGACTAGCGGTCAATGAGCAGTTCTTC CASSVGRLAVNEQFF
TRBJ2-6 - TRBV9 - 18 TGTGCCAGCAGCCCCCACGGAGGAGGAAACTCTGGGGCCAACGTCCTGACTTTC CASSPHGGGNSGANVLTF
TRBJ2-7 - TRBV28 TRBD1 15 TGTGCCAGCGGACTATGGGACAGGGGGCGGTCGGAGCAGTACTTC CASGLWDRGRSEQYF
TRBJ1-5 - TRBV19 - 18 TGTGCCAGCCACCCGGGGGGTACTTGGGGCTTGGGCAATCAGCCCCAGCATTTT CASHPGGTWGLGNQPQHF
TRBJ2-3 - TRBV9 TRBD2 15 TGTGCCAGCAGCGTCGACCAAGGGACTACGGATACGCAGTATTTT CASSVDQGTTDTQYF
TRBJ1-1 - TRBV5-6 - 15 TGTGCCAGCAGCCCGGTTCCACAGGGCGGCACTGAAGCTTTCTTT CASSPVPQGGTEAFF
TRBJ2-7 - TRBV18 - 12 TGTGCCAGCTCACCGTTGACGGGCGAGCAGTACTTC CASSPLTGEQYF
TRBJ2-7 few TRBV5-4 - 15 TGTGCCAGCAGCTTGCTTACAGCAAGCTCCTACGAGCAGTACTTC CASSLLTASSYEQYF
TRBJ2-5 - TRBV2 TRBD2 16 TGTGCCAGCAGTGATAGGAATCTAGCGGCCCAAGAGACCCAGTACTTC CASSDRNLAAQETQYF
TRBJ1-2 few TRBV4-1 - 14 TGCGCCAGCAGCCCCGGGACGGCGGGAGATGGCTACACCTTC CASSPGTAGDGYTF
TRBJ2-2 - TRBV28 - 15 TGTGCCAGCAGTCCCGGAGTGCTAGACACCGGGGAGCTGTTTTTT CASSPGVLDTGELFF
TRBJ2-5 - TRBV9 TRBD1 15 TGTGCCAGCAGCGGACAGGGTGTTCGGCAAGAGACCCAGTACTTC CASSGQGVRQETQYF
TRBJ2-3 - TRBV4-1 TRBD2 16 TGCGCCAGCAGCCAAGGACCGGGAGGAACGACAGATACGCAGTATTTT CASSQGPGGTTDTQYF
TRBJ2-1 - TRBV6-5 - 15 TGTGCCAGCAGCCCCGTGGGCAGGGCTAAGAATGAGCAGTTCTTC CASSPVGRAKNEQFF
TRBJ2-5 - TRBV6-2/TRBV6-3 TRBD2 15 TGTGCCAGCAGTTATACTAGCGGGAGCCAAGAGACCCAGTACTTC CASSYTSGSQETQYF
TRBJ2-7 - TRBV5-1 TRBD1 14 TGCGCCAGCAGCGCCGGGGACAGGGCCTACGAGCAGTACTTC CASSAGDRAYEQYF
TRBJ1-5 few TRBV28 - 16 TGTGCCAGCAGTTTATTTCGGAGGGGCTCCTCGGGCCCCCAGCATTTT CASSLFRRGSSGPQHF
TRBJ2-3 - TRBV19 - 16 TGTGCCAGTAGTTCTATTAGGGGGTTTTGGACAGATACGCAGTATTTT CASSSIRGFWTDTQYF
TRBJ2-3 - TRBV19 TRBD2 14 TGTGCCAGTAAATGGCGGGGGGTAGCAGATACGCAGTATTTT CASKWRGVADTQYF
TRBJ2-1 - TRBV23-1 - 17 TGCGCCAGCGGCCCGCGGGGGCGCCTCTGCTGTTGCAATGAGCAGTTCTTC CASGPRGRLCCCNEQFF
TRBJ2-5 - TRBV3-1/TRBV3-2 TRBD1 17 TGTGCCAGCAGCCAAGACAGGCACAGGGGAGTTCAAGAGACCCAGTACTTC CASSQDRHRGVQETQYF
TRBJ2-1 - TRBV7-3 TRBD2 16 TGTGCCAGCAGCTTAGAGGGGACTAGCGGGGTAAATGAGCAGTTCTTC CASSLEGTSGVNEQFF
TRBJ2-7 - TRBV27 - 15 TGTGCCAGCAGTTCCGACGGCCGGGGGTCCTACGAGCAGTACTTC CASSSDGRGSYEQYF
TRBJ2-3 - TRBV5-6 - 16 TGTGCCAGCAGCTCCGGTGGGGGGAGAGCGCTCATGAGGCAGTATTTT CASSSGGGRALMRQYF
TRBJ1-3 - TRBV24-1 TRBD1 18 TGTGCCACCAGTGATTTGGAGGACAGGGGGAGATCTGGAAACACCATATATTTT CATSDLEDRGRSGNTIYF
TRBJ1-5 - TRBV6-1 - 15 TGTGCCAGCAGTGAAGACAGGTATAGCAATCAGCCCCAGCATTTT CASSEDRYSNQPQHF
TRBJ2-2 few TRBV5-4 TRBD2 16 TGTGCCAGCAGCCCGGGACTACAGACACATTCCGGGGAGCTGTTTTTT CASSPGLQTHSGELFF
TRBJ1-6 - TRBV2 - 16 TGTGCCAGCAGTGAAACGAGTGTCTCCTATAATTCACCCCTCCACTTT CASSETSVSYNSPLHF
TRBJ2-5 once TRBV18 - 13 TGTGCCAGCTCACCGCCCCCGGGGGAGACCCAGTACTTC CASSPPPGETQYF
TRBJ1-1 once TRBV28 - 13 TGTGCCAGCAGCCCCCGTCCCGCCCGGGAGGCTTTCTTT CASSPRPAREAFF
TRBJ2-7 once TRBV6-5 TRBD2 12 TGTGCCAGCAACGGCGGGGGCTACGAGCAGTACTTC CASNGGGYEQYF
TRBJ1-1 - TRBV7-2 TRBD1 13 TGTGCCAGTAACAGGGGGCATGGCACTGAAGCTTTCTTT CASNRGHGTEAFF